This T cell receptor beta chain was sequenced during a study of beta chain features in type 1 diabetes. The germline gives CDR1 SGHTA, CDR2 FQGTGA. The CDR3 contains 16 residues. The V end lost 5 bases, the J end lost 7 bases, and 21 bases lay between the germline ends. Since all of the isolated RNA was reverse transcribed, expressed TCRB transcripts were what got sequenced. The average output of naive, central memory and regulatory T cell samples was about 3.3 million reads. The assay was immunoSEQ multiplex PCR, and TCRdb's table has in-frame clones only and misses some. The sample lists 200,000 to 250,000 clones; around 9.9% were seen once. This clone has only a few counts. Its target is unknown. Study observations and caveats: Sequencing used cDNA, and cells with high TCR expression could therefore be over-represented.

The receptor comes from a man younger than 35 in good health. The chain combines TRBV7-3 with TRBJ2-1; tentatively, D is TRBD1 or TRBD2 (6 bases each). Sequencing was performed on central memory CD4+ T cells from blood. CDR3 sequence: CASSTAMGGARNEQFF. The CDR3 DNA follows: TGTGCCAGCAGCACCGCGATGGGGGGCGCAAGGAATGAGCAGTTCTTC.